This entry lists 23 T cell receptor beta chains sequenced from one sample in a study of shared clonotypes between healthy human individuals. Repertoires were generated with immunoSEQ multiplex PCR, while TCRdb's copy carries only in-frame clones and drops some. The sample includes about 600,000 clones, around 97% of them seen just once. The specimen was naive CD4+ T cells sorted from blood. Subset meaning: CD45RA+ positively selected. These receptors were collected from a woman in her twenties or thirties in good health.

The gene calls are TRBV5-1 and TRBJ2-7; 7 positions match TRBD1. The CDR3 is 15 amino acids. Germline CDR1 SGHRS, CDR2 YFSETQ. Losses at the gene ends were 0 bases for V and 3 bases for J; bases not matched to a gene: 6. The CDR3 DNA is TGCGCCAGCAGCTTGGCGACGGGACAGAGCTACGAGCAGTACTTC. Amino acids: CASSLATGQSYEQYF.

The chain is built from TRBV5-4 and TRBJ2-1; tentative D call: TRBD1 (6 bases). Germline V gene sequence: CDR1 SGHNT, CDR2 YYREEE (reference sequence). V gave up 4 bases and J gave up 2 bases, with 13 bases separating them. This CDR3 comprises 15 residues. CDR3: CASSTYRDPYNEQFF. The CDR3 nucleotides are TGTGCCAGCAGCACTTACAGGGATCCCTACAATGAGCAGTTCTTC.

The V gene is TRBV5-1, the J gene TRBJ2-7; 7 bases align to TRBD1. CDR1 and CDR2 (germline): SGHRS, YFSETQ. The ends lost 4 bases at V and 2 bases at J; junction bases unmatched: 9. The length of the CDR3 is 15 residues. CDR3 nucleotide sequence: TGCGCCAGCAGCGCCCAACAGGGGACGACCTACGAGCAGTACTTC. Protein sequence: CASSAQQGTTYEQYF.

The chain links TRBV7-9 to TRBJ1-5, with D unresolved. Germline V gene sequence: CDR1 SEHNR, CDR2 FQNEAQ (reference sequence). Between the trimmed V and J ends, which lost 1 base and 9 bases, there was a span of 10 bases. The CDR3 runs to 13 residues. CDR3 amino acids: CASSLGQEGPQHF. DNA for the CDR3: TGTGCCAGCAGCTTAGGGCAAGAGGGGCCCCAGCATTTT.

Note on this clone: Within the sample, other DNA sequences also encode this same CDR3. The chain recombines TRBV28 with TRBJ1-5; 10 bases are shared with TRBD1. The CDR3 spans 14 residues. Trimming at V came to 6 bases and at J to 5 bases, leaving 4 bases not matched to a gene. Germline V gene data show CDR1 as MDHEN and CDR2 as SYDVKM. The DNA of the CDR3 is TGTGCCAGCAGCTCCGGACAGGGGGATCAGCCCCAGCATTTT. Protein: CASSSGQGDQPQHF.

The genes are TRBV19 and TRBJ2-5, with D possibly TRBD1 on 5 matching bases. CDR1 is LNHDA, CDR2 SQIVND, per germline (reference sequence). Trimming pared 5 bases from V and 1 base from J, leaving 11 bases between. There are 14 residues in the CDR3. The CDR3 here is CASSPTASQETQYF. The CDR3, as DNA: TGTGCCAGTAGTCCGACAGCTTCCCAAGAGACCCAGTACTTC.

CDR3 nucleotide sequence: TGTGCCAGCAGCAAAGCCTCGACCGGGACAGGGAAGGTCGATGAGCAGTTCTTC. Protein sequence: CASSKASTGTGKVDEQFF. J is TRBJ2-1 and V is TRBV21-1; the D call of TRBD1 is as the table states it, not checked on the DNA. TRBV21-1 constitutes a pseudogene. The CDR3 covers 18 residues.

The gene calls are TRBV27 and TRBJ2-5; 7 nucleotides match TRBD2. The J call is uncertain, as TRBJ2-7 better fits the DNA end. CDR1 is MNHEY, CDR2 SMNVEV, per germline (reference sequence). The CDR3 runs 15 residues. CDR3 residues: CASSPRGGGRGEQYF. In DNA, the CDR3 is TGTGCCAGCAGTCCCCGGGGTGGCGGGAGAGGCGAGCAGTACTTC.

The chain joins TRBV6-5 to TRBJ2-7; possibly TRBD2 for D (5 bases). CDR3 length: 14 amino acids. V was pared by 6 bases and J by 2 bases, with 14 bases between. The V gene's germline CDR1 is MNHEY and CDR2 SVGAGI. The CDR3 reads CASSGGGRTYEQYF. As DNA, the CDR3 is TGTGCCAGCAGCGGAGGTGGCAGGACCTACGAGCAGTACTTC.

This clone is a singleton in its sample. This chain connects TRBV7-2 to TRBJ1-6; D possibly corresponds to TRBD1 (5 bases). This CDR3 has 15 amino acids. The ends were cut back, 5 bases at V and 7 bases at J, with 15 bases in the middle. Germline V lookup: CDR1 SGHTA, CDR2 FQGNSA. The CDR3 here is CASSPGAGTNSPLHF. The CDR3 region has the DNA TGTGCCAGCAGCCCCGGGGCGGGGACGAATTCACCCCTCCACTTT.

The V call is TRBV7-9, the J call TRBJ2-7; 13 nucleotides line up with TRBD2. This CDR3 comprises 19 residues. V lost 1 base and J lost 4; bases outside the gene matches: 13. Germline V gene sequence: CDR1 SEHNR, CDR2 FQNEAQ (reference sequence). CDR3: CASSLEMGATSGRVYEQYF. The CDR3 nucleotides are TGTGCCAGCAGCTTAGAGATGGGGGCTACTAGCGGGAGGGTGTACGAGCAGTACTTC.

The chain couples TRBV30 to TRBJ1-5; D is perhaps TRBD1 (6 bases). The CDR3 extends over 13 amino acids. Germline loops: CDR1 GTSNPN, CDR2 SVGIG (reference sequence). Between the trimmed V and J ends, which lost 5 bases and 1 base, there was a span of 9 bases. CDR3 sequence reads: CAWGGGSNQPQHF. DNA for the CDR3: TGTGCCTGGGGAGGGGGAAGCAATCAGCCCCAGCATTTT.

The J gene is TRBJ1-1, the V gene TRBV2; 9 positions match TRBD1. V was clipped by 6 bases and J by 2 bases; unmatched bases: 4. The CDR3 is made up of 14 amino acids. From germline, CDR1 is SNHLY and CDR2 FYNNEI. In DNA form, the CDR3 reads TGTGCCAGCAGCGGACAGGGGAGCAACACTGAAGCTTTCTTT. It encodes CASSGQGSNTEAFF. Full variable domain (rest looked up from reference TRBV2 and TRBJ1-1): EPEVTQTPSHQVTQMGQEVILRCVPISNHLYFYWYRQILGQKVEFLVSFYNNEISEKSEIFDDQFSVERPDGSNFTLKIRSTKLEDSAMYFCASSGQGSNTEAFFGQGTRLTVV.

The gene calls are TRBV2 and TRBJ1-2; no reliable D call. Trimming shortened V by 6 bases and J by 4 bases, and 18 bases separated the two germline ends. The length of the CDR3 is 15 residues. The germline CDR1 and CDR2 sequences are SNHLY and FYNNEI. The CDR3 region is CASSLLSGVVYGYTF. CDR3 DNA: TGTGCCAGCAGCCTTCTCAGCGGGGTGGTCTATGGCTACACCTTC.

V usage is TRBV5-1 and J usage is TRBJ2-5, with D perhaps matching TRBD1 or TRBD2 (5 bases each). The J call may be mistaken, given a closer DNA end match to TRBJ2-7. Germline CDR1 is SGHRS and CDR2 is YFSETQ. This CDR3 is 16 amino acids long. The DNA for the CDR3 is TGCGCCAGCAGCTTCGGGGCGACAGCGAACCGTATCGAGCAGTACTTC. The encoded protein is CASSFGATANRIEQYF.

The V and J genes are TRBV6-1 and TRBJ1-4; D is ambiguous. The CDR3 totals 15 residues. V lost 7 bases to trimming and J lost 0 bases, with 12 bases between them. Germline loops: CDR1 MNHNS, CDR2 SASEGT. In DNA form, the CDR3 reads TGTGCCAGCACCTGGTTCCGTTCAACTAATGAAAAACTGTTTTTT. It is translated as CASTWFRSTNEKLFF.

The chain employs TRBV5-1 and TRBJ2-7; 10 bases line up with TRBD2. Germline V lookup: CDR1 SGHRS, CDR2 YFSETQ. This CDR3 is built from 15 residues. The J segment lost 3 bases and the V segment lost 5 bases, leaving 8 bases of the junction unmatched. The CDR3 DNA is TGCGCCAGCAGAATTCTAGCGGGAGAGGTCTACGAGCAGTACTTC. Protein product: CASRILAGEVYEQYF.

This rearrangement joins TRBV5-6 to TRBJ2-6; D unresolved. The germline gives CDR1 SGHDT, CDR2 YYEEEE. The CDR3 contains 15 residues. Between the trimmed V and J ends, which lost 1 base and 4 bases, there was a span of 9 bases. CDR3 coding DNA: TGTGCCAGCAGCTTGACCCTGACAGGGGCCAACGTCCTGACTTTC. This gives the protein CASSLTLTGANVLTF.

This chain uses TRBV25-1 with TRBJ1-1, with 8 bases that match TRBD1. V dropped 11 bases and J dropped 1; count of bases not matched to a gene: 9. This CDR3 has 14 residues. The V gene's germline CDR1 is MGHDK and CDR2 SYGVNS. The CDR3: CAASGGEWNTEAFF. The CDR3 nucleotides read TGTGCCGCATCAGGGGGCGAATGGAACACTGAAGCTTTCTTT. The variable domain in full, completed from reference TRBV25-1 and TRBJ1-1, reads EADIYQTPRYLVIGTGKKITLECSQTMGHDKMYWYQQDPGMELHLIHYSYGVNSTEKGDLSSESTVSRIRTEHFPLTLESARPSHTSQYLCAASGGEWNTEAFFGQGTRLTVV.

The rearrangement uses TRBV21-1 and TRBJ1-2; the table names TRBD1, a call not compared with the DNA. TRBV21-1 is flagged as a pseudogene. CDR3 length: 13 residues. CDR3 in DNA: TGTGCCAGGAACAGGGGGGTGGTTTGCGGCTACACCTTC. It is translated as CARNRGVVCGYTF.

The chain is built from TRBV27 and TRBJ2-1; D is uncertain. CDR1 MNHEY and CDR2 SMNVEV come from the germline V gene (reference sequence). V was trimmed by 0 bases and J by 0 bases, leaving 9 bases between them. CDR3 size: 16 residues. Here the CDR3 reads CASSLSTSSSYNEQFF. The CDR3 nucleotides are TGTGCCAGCAGTTTATCGACTTCGAGCTCCTACAATGAGCAGTTCTTC.

V gene TRBV2 combines with J gene TRBJ2-2; a possible D gene is TRBD1 (5 bases). From germline, CDR1 is SNHLY and CDR2 FYNNEI. The CDR3 extends over 15 amino acids. V lost 5 bases, J lost 6 bases, and 16 bases lay in between. CDR3 residues: CASSKGQYDAGELFF. For the CDR3, the DNA is TGTGCCAGCAGTAAGGGGCAGTATGACGCCGGGGAGCTGTTTTTT.

The J gene is TRBJ2-3, the V gene TRBV19; D uncertain. Deletions cut 5 bases from V and 4 bases from J, with 10 bases between. Germline V gene sequence: CDR1 LNHDA, CDR2 SQIVND (reference sequence). This CDR3 is 13 amino acids long. The CDR3 reads CASSASPPDTQYF. CDR3 nucleotides: TGTGCCAGTAGTGCATCGCCTCCAGATACGCAGTATTTT.